The 15 T cell receptor beta chains in this list originate from one sample, sequenced in a study of blood T cell repertoires in COVID-19. Clones were sequenced by immunoSEQ multiplex PCR, and TCRdb holds only the in-frame ones, with some missing. This table has about 140,000 clones, around 90% appearing once. Material for sequencing was peripheral blood. These TCRs come from a man between 65 and 85 years old with acute or convalescent COVID-19.

V gene TRBV19 combines with J gene TRBJ1-5; 8 nucleotides align to TRBD1. CDR3 length: 14 amino acids. J was trimmed by 7 bases and V by 5 bases; bases with no gene match: 7. Germline values: CDR1 LNHDA, CDR2 SQIVND (reference sequence). CDR3 amino acids: CASSGTGGRQPQHF. Written as DNA, the CDR3 is TGTGCCAGTAGTGGAACAGGGGGTCGGCAGCCCCAGCATTTT.

This chain connects TRBV3-1 (or the pseudogene TRBV3-2) to TRBJ1-1, with 12 bases that match TRBD1. The germline CDR1 and CDR2 sequences are LGHDT and YNNKEL (reference sequence). The CDR3 is made up of 15 amino acids. With V trimmed by 4 bases and J by 7 bases, 7 bases remained unmatched. In DNA, the CDR3 is TGTGCCAGCAGCCGAGTGGGACAGGGGGCAATTGAAGCTTTCTTT. The encoded protein is CASSRVGQGAIEAFF.

V usage is TRBV19 and J usage is TRBJ1-2, with D maybe TRBD1 (5 bases). With 3 bases removed from V and 7 bases from J, the gap between germline ends came to 12 bases. Looked up from germline, CDR1 is LNHDA and CDR2 is SQIVND (reference sequence). The CDR3 runs to 13 residues. CDR3 sequence: CASSIVHDSGYTF. The CDR3 coding sequence is TGTGCCAGTAGTATCGTTCATGACAGTGGCTACACCTTC. Looking up the rest from reference TRBV19 and TRBJ1-2 gives the full variable domain: DGGITQSPKYLFRKEGQNVTLSCEQNLNHDAMYWYRQDPGQGLRLIYYSQIVNDFQKGDIAEGYSVSREKKESFPLTVTSAQKNPTAFYLCASSIVHDSGYTFGSGTRLTVV.

The chain combines TRBV5-6 with TRBJ2-7; perhaps TRBD2 as D (7 bases). Germline V CDR1 and CDR2: SGHDT, YYEEEE. The CDR3 is 14 amino acids. V was shortened by 1 base and J by 3 bases, with 11 bases between the two germline ends. CDR3: CASSLRGGYYEQYF. The CDR3 DNA is TGTGCCAGCAGCTTGAGGGGGGGATACTACGAGCAGTACTTC.

J is TRBJ2-7 and V is TRBV10-1; D may be TRBD2 (5 bases). The CDR3 is 13 amino acids. Germline CDR1 is WNHNN and CDR2 is SYGVQD (reference sequence). The ends were cut back, 3 bases at V and 7 bases at J, with 13 bases in the middle. In DNA form, the CDR3 reads TGCGCCAGCAGTGACTTTGCCCGGGGTGAGCAGTACTTC. Its translation: CASSDFARGEQYF.

V and J are TRBV6-5 and TRBJ1-5; tentative D call: TRBD1 (5 bases). CDR1 and CDR2 (germline): MNHEY, SVGAGI. This CDR3 has 16 residues. V was pared by 0 bases and J by 7 bases, with 16 bases between. CDR3 DNA sequence: TGTGCCAGCAGTTACTCTCTTCCAGGGTATGGGCAGCCCCAGCATTTT. Translated, it gives CASSYSLPGYGQPQHF.

CDR3 sequence (DNA): TGTGCCAGCAGTTTTTCAGGCGCCACAGATACGCAGTATTTT. Protein: CASSFSGATDTQYF. This chain links TRBV28 with TRBJ2-3; the D is unclear. Trimming removed 3 bases from V and 2 bases from J, with 9 bases in between. Germline V gene sequence: CDR1 MDHEN, CDR2 SYDVKM. The CDR3 sequence is 14 residues long.

The chain joins TRBV7-2 to TRBJ1-1, with 9 bases fitting TRBD1. There are 14 residues in the CDR3. CDR1 and CDR2 from the germline V gene are SGHTA and FQGNSA. Unmatched junction bases numbered 2, after V lost 5 bases and J lost 1 base. The CDR3 loop is CASSRQGGNTEAFF. Here the CDR3 DNA reads TGTGCCAGCAGCAGACAGGGGGGGAACACTGAAGCTTTCTTT.

The sample holds a few counts of this clone. The chain has TRBV11-2 and TRBJ2-1, with 7 positions matching TRBD1. V trimming: 0 bases; J trimming: 4 bases; junction bases outside the gene matches: 3. CDR3 length equals 15 residues. CDR1 SGHAT and CDR2 FQNNGV come from the germline V gene. In DNA, the CDR3 is TGTGCCAGCAGCTTAGATGGACAGGCGTACAATGAGCAGTTCTTC. It encodes CASSLDGQAYNEQFF.

The chain uses TRBV28 and TRBJ2-7; 11 nucleotides agree with TRBD2. V shed 5 bases and J 3 bases; nucleotides not matched to a gene: 9. CDR3 length: 16 residues. Germline CDR1 MDHEN, CDR2 SYDVKM. The CDR3 here is CASSPSTSGVFYEQYF. CDR3 nucleotide sequence: TGTGCCAGCAGTCCCTCGACTAGCGGGGTTTTCTACGAGCAGTACTTC.

Details on this clone: The junction does not match germline at one end; this may be a read error. This chain joins TRBV28 and TRBJ1-3; D is possibly TRBD1 (5 bases). The CDR3 totals 12 residues. The germline CDR1 and CDR2 sequences are MDHEN and SYDVKM. This chain's CDR3 is CASSLSRDTRHF. The CDR3 DNA reads as TGTGCCAGCAGTTTAAGCAGGGATACCCGGCATTTT. Variable domain in full (rest from reference TRBV28 and TRBJ1-3): DVKVTQSSRYLVKRTGEKVFLECVQDMDHENMFWYRQDPGLGLRLIYFSYDVKMKEKGDIPEGYSVSREKKERFSLILESASTNQTSMYLCASSLSRDTRHFGEGSWLTVV.

This sequence joins TRBV4-2 and TRBJ1-2; TRBD1 is a possible D gene (6 bases). This CDR3 has 16 residues. The germline V gene encodes CDR1 LGHNA and CDR2 YNFKEQ. Trimming took 3 bases from V and 4 from J, leaving 18 bases between them. CDR3 DNA: TGTGCCAGCAGCCAGCCCGGGACAAAGACTACCTATGGCTACACCTTC. This sequence encodes CASSQPGTKTTYGYTF.

The V gene is TRBV19, the J gene TRBJ1-2; no reliable D call. The CDR3 runs 15 residues. Trimming removed 3 bases at V and 4 bases at J, with 15 bases between. Germline V gives CDR1 LNHDA, CDR2 SQIVND (reference sequence). The CDR3 coding sequence is TGTGCCAGTAGTATTACATCGGGGTTGGGCTATGGCTACACCTTC. Amino acids: CASSITSGLGYGYTF. Based on the CDR3 plus reference TRBV19 and TRBJ1-2, the full variable domain is DGGITQSPKYLFRKEGQNVTLSCEQNLNHDAMYWYRQDPGQGLRLIYYSQIVNDFQKGDIAEGYSVSREKKESFPLTVTSAQKNPTAFYLCASSITSGLGYGYTFGSGTRLTVV.

This clone has only one observation. Here the CDR3 DNA reads TGTGCCAGCAGTGAAGAAGGACAGGGTAGCGGATCACCCCTCCACTTT. It encodes CASSEEGQGSGSPLHF. The gene calls are TRBV2 and TRBJ1-6; the match to TRBD1 covers 8 bases. J lost 10 bases, V lost 1 base, and 9 bases had no gene match. Germline V gives CDR1 SNHLY, CDR2 FYNNEI. The CDR3 sequence is 16 residues long.

The chain carries TRBV19 and TRBJ1-4; D is unclear. Trimming pared 5 bases from V and 0 bases from J, leaving 13 bases between. Germline V lookup: CDR1 LNHDA, CDR2 SQIVND (reference sequence). This CDR3 is built from 16 residues. The CDR3 is CASSWSRGATNEKLFF. CDR3 bases: TGTGCCAGTAGTTGGAGTCGGGGTGCAACTAATGAAAAACTGTTTTTT.